This note documents a single T cell receptor (beta chain) sequence. Its antigen is undetermined. This sample is part of a study of cytomegalovirus exposure and HLA in healthy donors. The study's findings and limits: Presence/absence analyses assumed roughly uniform sequencing depth across donors. In vitro work confirmed that a few CMV-associated chains recognize CMV antigens. It was reported that the classifier diagnosed cytomegalovirus status with high specificity and sensitivity in both the original and validation cohorts.

Primers included in the PCR were 60 Vbeta and 13 Jbeta primers. Sequencing was performed with immunoSEQ multiplex PCR; in TCRdb, only in-frame clones are kept and a portion is missing. The table shows almost 200,000 clones, with around 81% occurring only once. What was sequenced was PBMCs. The sequence was obtained from a man in his thirties or forties in good health and CMV-seronegative.

DNA for the CDR3: TGCGCCAGCAGAGGACTACTAAGCTCCTACGAGCAGTACTTC. This gives the protein CASRGLLSSYEQYF. The V gene is TRBV10-2, the J gene TRBJ2-7, with a possible D match to TRBD2 (6 bases). CDR1 and CDR2 (germline): WSHSY, SAAADI. V shed 6 bases and J shed 0 bases, with 12 bases lying between them. This CDR3 has 14 amino acids.